The next 13 T cell receptor beta chains were all read from a single sample in a study of beta chain features in type 1 diabetes. Reverse transcription of all isolated RNA meant that expressed TCRB transcripts were sequenced. Some clones are missing from TCRdb's copy, which holds only in-frame ones; the method was immunoSEQ multiplex PCR. The repertoire includes about 300,000 clones, approximately 12% of them detected once, and roughly 0.015% sits in the top ten. These receptors' antigens are unknown. Points from the study as a whole: In all four CD4+ subsets, TCRB CDR3 length was significantly, moderately reduced in type 1 diabetes.

Sequencing used naive CD4+ T cells from blood. All receptors come from a woman aged 18-29 years with type 1 diabetes.

The rearrangement uses TRBV2 and TRBJ2-1; the match to TRBD2 covers 10 bases. The J segment lost 7 bases and the V segment lost 1 base, leaving 19 bases of the junction unmatched. The CDR3 is 20 residues long. Looked up from germline, CDR1 is SNHLY and CDR2 is FYNNEI. CDR3 sequence (DNA): TGTGCCAGCAGTGAAGGGGCTAGCGGGAGTTTTCTTCTACGGAAGAATGAGCAGTTCTTC. It translates to CASSEGASGSFLLRKNEQFF. Full variable domain (outside the CDR3, taken from reference TRBV2 and TRBJ2-1): EPEVTQTPSHQVTQMGQEVILRCVPISNHLYFYWYRQILGQKVEFLVSFYNNEISEKSEIFDDQFSVERPDGSNFTLKIRSTKLEDSAMYFCASSEGASGSFLLRKNEQFFGPGTRLTVL.

The chain is built from TRBV7-9 and TRBJ1-1; TRBD1 agrees at 8 bases. V was pared by 4 bases and J by 4 bases, with 2 bases of the junction left unmatched. Germline V lookup: CDR1 SEHNR, CDR2 FQNEAQ (reference sequence). This CDR3 has 13 residues. The CDR3 DNA sequence: TGTGCCAGCAGCTGGACAGGGCTCACTGAAGCTTTCTTT. This codes for CASSWTGLTEAFF. The full variable domain, rest sourced from reference TRBV7-9 and TRBJ1-1, is DTGVSQNPRHKITKRGQNVTFRCDPISEHNRLYWYRQTLGQGPEFLTYFQNEAQLEKSRLLSDRFSAERPKGSFSTLEIQRTEQGDSAMYLCASSWTGLTEAFFGQGTRLTVV.

In this sample, this clone turned up a few times. V is TRBV25-1 and J is TRBJ2-5, with D unresolved. Trimming stripped 0 bases from V and 3 bases from J, with 11 bases between. The CDR3 length is 15 residues. Per the germline V gene, CDR1 is MGHDK and CDR2 is SYGVNS. The CDR3 here is CASSEYKIREETQYF. As DNA, the CDR3 is TGTGCCAGCAGTGAATATAAGATCCGGGAAGAGACCCAGTACTTC.

This chain links TRBV19 with TRBJ2-1; the D is unclear. Germline CDR1 LNHDA, CDR2 SQIVND (reference sequence). CDR3 length equals 14 residues. Trimming stripped 3 bases from V and 10 bases from J, with 16 bases between. For the CDR3, the DNA is TGTGCCAGTAGTATCTCGCTGGGTTACGGGGAGCAGTTCTTC. It encodes CASSISLGYGEQFF.

This clone turned up a few times. The gene calls are TRBV27 and TRBJ2-1; D is unclear. V shed 1 base and J shed 6 bases, with 16 bases lying between them. Germline CDR1 reads MNHEY; CDR2 reads SMNVEV (reference sequence). This CDR3 contains 16 residues. CDR3 region: CASSLYQRLLGNEQFF. The DNA for the CDR3 is TGTGCCAGCAGTTTATATCAGAGGTTGTTGGGCAATGAGCAGTTCTTC.

This clone appeared a few times. The chain links TRBV11-2 to TRBJ2-5; 13 bases align to TRBD2. The CDR3 runs 18 residues. With 5 bases clipped from V and 1 base from J, the junction kept 10 bases outside the gene matches. Germline CDR1 reads SGHAT; CDR2 reads FQNNGV. The CDR3 sequence is CASSPRGTSGISQETQYF. DNA for the CDR3: TGTGCCAGCAGCCCACGGGGGACTAGCGGGATATCCCAAGAGACCCAGTACTTC.

V usage is TRBV27 and J usage is TRBJ2-1; D not certain. Germline CDR1 MNHEY, CDR2 SMNVEV (reference sequence). The germline V and J ends were trimmed by 4 bases and 10 bases, with 20 bases remaining between them. The CDR3 sequence is 15 residues long. CDR3 protein: CASSSSPGFPMEQFF. In nucleotides, the CDR3 is TGTGCCAGCAGTTCATCCCCCGGTTTTCCTATGGAGCAGTTCTTC.

Here the CDR3 DNA reads TGTGCCAGCAGCCTAGGACTAGCGGGAGCCAACAATGAGCAGTTCTTC. This encodes CASSLGLAGANNEQFF. The V call is TRBV5-4, the J call TRBJ2-1; 13 positions match TRBD2. Germline V gene sequence: CDR1 SGHNT, CDR2 YYREEE (reference sequence). V shed 4 bases, J shed 5 bases, and the junction held 6 bases outside the gene matches. The CDR3 has 16 residues.

This clone was seen more than once but under ten times. The chain recombines TRBV18 with TRBJ2-3, with a tentative D call TRBD2 (6 bases). The V end lost 4 bases, the J end lost 3 bases, and 8 bases lay between the germline ends. Germline CDR1 reads KGHSH; CDR2 reads LQKENI. The CDR3 consists of 13 residues. CDR3 sequence (DNA): TGTGCCAGCTCACGACTAGAGACAGATACGCAGTATTTT. Amino acid sequence: CASSRLETDTQYF.

This chain uses TRBV28 with TRBJ2-3, with a possible D match to TRBD2 (5 bases). Germline V gives CDR1 MDHEN, CDR2 SYDVKM. The CDR3 is 14 residues long. Trimming cost V 8 bases and J 4 bases, with 16 bases left between them. CDR3 loop: CASLTPGGPDTQYF. DNA for the CDR3: TGTGCCAGCCTCACCCCCGGAGGCCCAGATACGCAGTATTTT.

The chain employs TRBV19 and TRBJ1-5; D possibly corresponds to TRBD1 (5 bases). CDR3 length equals 14 residues. CDR1 is LNHDA, CDR2 SQIVND, per germline (reference sequence). The V end was cut by 3 bases, the J end by 9 bases, with 15 bases between. In DNA, the CDR3 is TGTGCCAGTAGTATCGGGACCGGAGGGCGGCCCCAGCATTTT. Translation gives CASSIGTGGRPQHF.

This clone was seen a few times. J is TRBJ2-1 and V is TRBV5-1; TRBD2 agrees at 10 bases. This CDR3 has 15 residues. With 1 base clipped from V and 8 bases from J, the junction kept 6 bases outside the gene matches. Germline assignment: CDR1 SGHRS and CDR2 YFSETQ. The CDR3: CASSLPSGSTHEQFF. The DNA for the CDR3 is TGCGCCAGCAGCTTGCCTAGCGGGAGTACCCATGAGCAGTTCTTC.

This clone was counted a few times. The genes are TRBV29-1 and TRBJ1-1; 7 positions match TRBD1. Losses at the gene ends were 8 bases for V and 1 base for J; bases not matched to a gene: 16. The CDR3 is 16 amino acids. CDR1 is SQVTM, CDR2 ANQGSEA, per germline. The chain's CDR3 is CSRSGTEYFRNTEAFF. CDR3 nucleotides: TGCAGCCGGTCCGGGACAGAGTATTTCCGGAACACTGAAGCTTTCTTT.